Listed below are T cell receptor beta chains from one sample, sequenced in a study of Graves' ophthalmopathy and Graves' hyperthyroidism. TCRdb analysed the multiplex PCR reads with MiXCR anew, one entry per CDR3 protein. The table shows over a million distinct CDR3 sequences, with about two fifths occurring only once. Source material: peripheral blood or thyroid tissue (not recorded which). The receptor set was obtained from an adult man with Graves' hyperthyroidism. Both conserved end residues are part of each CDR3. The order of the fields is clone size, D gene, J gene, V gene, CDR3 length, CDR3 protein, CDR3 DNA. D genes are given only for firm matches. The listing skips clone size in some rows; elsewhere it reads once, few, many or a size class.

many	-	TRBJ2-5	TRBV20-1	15	CSASTSTASAETQYF	TGCAGTGCTAGTACCTCGACGGCGAGCGCAGAGACCCAGTACTTC
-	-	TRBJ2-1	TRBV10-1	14	CASSESVEIVKQFF	TGCGCCAGCAGTGAGTCGGTCGAAATCGTTAAGCAGTTCTTC
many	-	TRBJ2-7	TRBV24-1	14	CATSDSGDSYEQYF	TGTGCCACCAGTGATTCCGGGGACTCCTACGAGCAGTACTTC
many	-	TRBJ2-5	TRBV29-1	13	CSVGRGAIETQYF	TGCAGCGTTGGAAGGGGCGCCATAGAGACCCAGTACTTC
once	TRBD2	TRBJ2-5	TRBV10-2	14	CASSDSGGIQTQYF	TGCGCCAGCAGTGACTCCGGGGGGATACAGACCCAGTACTTC
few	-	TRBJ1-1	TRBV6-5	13	CASRYRANTEAFF	TGTGCCAGCAGGTATCGGGCGAACACTGAAGCTTTCTTT
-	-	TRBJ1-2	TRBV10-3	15	CAISAAANNIYGYTF	TGTGCCATCAGTGCCGCGGCAAACAACATCTATGGCTACACCTTC
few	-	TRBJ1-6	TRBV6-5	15	CASTPRLSYNSPLHF	TGTGCCAGCACTCCGAGGCTCTCCTATAATTCACCCCTCCACTTT
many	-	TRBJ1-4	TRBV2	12	CASRGDVEKLFF	TGTGCCAGCAGAGGGGACGTCGAAAAACTGTTTTTT
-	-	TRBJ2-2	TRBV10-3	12	CATCPGSGELFF	TGTGCCACCTGCCCCGGATCCGGGGAGCTGTTTTTT
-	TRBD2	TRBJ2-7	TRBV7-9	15	CASSQGAGVTYEQYF	TGTGCCAGCAGCCAAGGCGCGGGAGTAACCTACGAGCAGTACTTC
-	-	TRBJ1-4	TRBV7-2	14	CASSPGTEYEKLFF	TGTGCCAGCAGCCCGGGGACGGAGTATGAAAAACTGTTTTTT
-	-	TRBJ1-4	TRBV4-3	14	CASSQGVLNEKLFF	TGCGCCAGCAGCCAAGGAGTTCTTAATGAAAAACTGTTTTTT
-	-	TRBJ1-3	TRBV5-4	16	CASIPTGWQSGNTIYF	TGTGCCAGCATCCCCACAGGGTGGCAGTCAGGAAACACCATATATTTT